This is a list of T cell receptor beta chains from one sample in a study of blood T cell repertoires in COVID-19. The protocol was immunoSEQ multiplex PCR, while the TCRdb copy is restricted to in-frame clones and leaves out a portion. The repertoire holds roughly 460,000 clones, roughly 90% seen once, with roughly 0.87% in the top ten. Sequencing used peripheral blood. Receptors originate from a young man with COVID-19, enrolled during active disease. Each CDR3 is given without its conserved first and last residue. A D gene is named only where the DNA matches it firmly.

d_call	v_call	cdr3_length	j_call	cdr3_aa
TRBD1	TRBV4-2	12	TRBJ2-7	ASSQPGTGYEQY
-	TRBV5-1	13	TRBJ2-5	ASTPSGTPKETQY
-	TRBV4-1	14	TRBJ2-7	ASSQGPQDSAYEQY
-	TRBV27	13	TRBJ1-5	ASSFQAYSNQPQH
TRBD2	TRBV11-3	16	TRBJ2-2	ASSLGPGLAGAYGELF
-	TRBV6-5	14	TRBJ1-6	ASSYSLGSYNSPLH
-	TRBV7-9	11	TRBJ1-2	ASSLAASYGYT
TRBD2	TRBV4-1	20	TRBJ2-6	ASSHGGGLAGGPGSGANVLT
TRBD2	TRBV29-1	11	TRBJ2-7	SVSSGSAYEQY
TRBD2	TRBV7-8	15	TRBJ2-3	ASSLDGRYSSTDTQY
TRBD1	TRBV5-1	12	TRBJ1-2	ASGTGLMGYGYT
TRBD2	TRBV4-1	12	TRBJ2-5	ASSQVRERATQY
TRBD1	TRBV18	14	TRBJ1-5	ASSLDGQGAGQPQH
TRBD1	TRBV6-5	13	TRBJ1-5	ASRGTAYSNQPQH
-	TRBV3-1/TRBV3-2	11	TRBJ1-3	ASSQGAGNTIY
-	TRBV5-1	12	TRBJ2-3	ASRSGPSTDTQY
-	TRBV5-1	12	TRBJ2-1	ASSLFGDLDEQF
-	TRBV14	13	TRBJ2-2	ASSQVRGKAGELF
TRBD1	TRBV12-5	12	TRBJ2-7	ASGPGQFSYEQY
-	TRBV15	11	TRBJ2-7	ATRGQGISEQY
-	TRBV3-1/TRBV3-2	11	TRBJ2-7	ASSQDPRQVQY
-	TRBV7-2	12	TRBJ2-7	ASSSRVAPDEQY
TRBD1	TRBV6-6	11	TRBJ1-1	ASSGTGDTEAF
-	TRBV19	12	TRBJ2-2	ATTGTLNTGELF
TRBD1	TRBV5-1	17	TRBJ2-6	ASSLASTGTVYGANVLT
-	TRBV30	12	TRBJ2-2	AWSTNRVAGELF
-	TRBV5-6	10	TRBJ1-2	ASSPTNYGYT
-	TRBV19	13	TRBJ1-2	ASSILSGRGYGYT
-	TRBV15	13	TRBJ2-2	ATAVGQSNTGELF
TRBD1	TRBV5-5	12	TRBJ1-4	ASSYRGQSEKLF
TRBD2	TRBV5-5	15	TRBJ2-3	ASSSFGTSGGTDTQY
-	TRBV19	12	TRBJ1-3	ASRYTGSGNTIY
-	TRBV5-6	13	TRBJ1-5	ASSFGVGSNQPQH
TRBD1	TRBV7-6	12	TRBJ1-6	ASRHTGGDSPLH
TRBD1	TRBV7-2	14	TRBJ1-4	ASSVQGAGTNEKLF
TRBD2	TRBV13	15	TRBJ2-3	ASSIYRRGLETDTQY
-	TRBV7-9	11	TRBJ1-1	AIYVLRYAEAF
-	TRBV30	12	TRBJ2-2	AWSVSVNTGELF
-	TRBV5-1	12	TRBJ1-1	ASSLDGANTEAF
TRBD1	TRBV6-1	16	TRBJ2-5	ASSEALQGQGKGETQY
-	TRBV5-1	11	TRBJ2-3	ASSPSPTHTQY
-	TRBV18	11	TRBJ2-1	ASSPSQYNEQF
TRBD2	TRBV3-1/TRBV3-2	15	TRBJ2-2	ASSQDSGRAVGGELF
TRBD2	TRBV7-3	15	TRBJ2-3	ASSRGTSGSTTDTQY
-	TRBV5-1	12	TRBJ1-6	ASSLDRLISSLH
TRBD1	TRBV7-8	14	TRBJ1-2	ASSLLRTGVNYGYT
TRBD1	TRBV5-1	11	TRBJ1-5	AIPRQGDQPQH
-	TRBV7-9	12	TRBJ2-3	ASSLGAGADTQY
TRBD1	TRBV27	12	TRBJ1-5	ASSLGQTNQPQH
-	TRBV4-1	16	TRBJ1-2	ASSQEAAAGYLNYGYT
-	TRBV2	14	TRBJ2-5	ASSQGGTAGAETQY
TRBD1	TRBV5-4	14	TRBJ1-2	ASSLVPGGGDYGYT
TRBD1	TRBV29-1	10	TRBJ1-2	SVLQGGDGYT
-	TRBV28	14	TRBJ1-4	ASSFLAGVGLAKLF